The 27 T cell receptor beta chains reported below all come from one sample, sequenced in a study of cytomegalovirus exposure and HLA in healthy donors. Generated by immunoSEQ multiplex PCR, the TCRdb table keeps only in-frame clones and is missing some. The profile shows 130,000 to 150,000 clones, around 88% of them singletons. Sequencing was performed on PBMCs. Every receptor here comes from a woman under 30 in good health and CMV-seropositive.

The chain employs TRBV30 and TRBJ2-7; 12 nucleotides align to TRBD2. Per the germline V gene, CDR1 is GTSNPN and CDR2 is SVGIG (reference sequence). V lost 5 bases to trimming and J lost 3 bases; unmatched junction nucleotides: 5. The CDR3 sequence is 14 residues long. The CDR3 loop reads CAWDPTSGGYEQYF. The CDR3 coding sequence is TGTGCCTGGGACCCGACTAGCGGGGGCTACGAGCAGTACTTC.

The V gene is TRBV5-1, the J gene TRBJ2-2; tentatively, D is TRBD1 (5 bases). The V gene lost 5 bases and the J gene lost 4 bases, with 12 bases spanning the gap. CDR3 size: 14 residues. Germline V gene lookup returns CDR1 SGHRS and CDR2 YFSETQ. The CDR3 DNA reads as TGCGCCAGCAGTGGGCAGGGTCCCACCGGGGAGCTGTTTTTT. This codes for CASSGQGPTGELFF.

This clone was observed a few times. The chain employs TRBV25-1 and TRBJ1-2; D possibly corresponds to TRBD1 (6 bases). Trimming shortened V by 8 bases and J by 6 bases, and 10 bases separated the two germline ends. This CDR3 has 11 residues. Looked up from germline, CDR1 is MGHDK and CDR2 is SYGVNS. In DNA, the CDR3 is TGTGCCAGCCAGGACAGCCATGGCTACACCTTC. Its protein is CASQDSHGYTF.

In its sample, this clone was seen once. The chain combines TRBV7-9 with TRBJ1-6, with 8 nucleotides matching TRBD1. The germline V gene has CDR1 SEHNR and CDR2 FQNEAQ (reference sequence). Trimming took 3 bases from V and 9 from J; bases not matched to a gene: 10. The CDR3 is 16 amino acids. The CDR3, as DNA: TGTGCCAGCAGCTTTGCCCGGACAGGGATCGTTTCACCCCTCCACTTT. This sequence encodes CASSFARTGIVSPLHF.

This sequence joins TRBV9 and TRBJ1-1, with D possibly matching TRBD1 (5 bases). The V gene's germline CDR1 is SGDLS and CDR2 YYNGEE. Trimming took off 4 bases at V and 11 bases at J, with 18 bases between the two ends. This CDR3 is 13 amino acids long. The CDR3 nucleotides read TGTGCCAGCAGCCCTACAGCTCTGGGGGGGGCTTTCTTT. It is translated as CASSPTALGGAFF.

This chain connects TRBV5-6 to TRBJ2-1; possible D gene TRBD1, 5 bases. V lost 0 bases, J lost 4 bases, and 8 bases lay in between. Germline assignment: CDR1 SGHDT and CDR2 YYEEEE. This CDR3 spans 14 amino acids. In nucleotides, the CDR3 is TGTGCCAGCAGCTTGGCTGGGGCATACAATGAGCAGTTCTTC. Encoded protein: CASSLAGAYNEQFF. Together with reference TRBV5-6 and TRBJ2-1, the CDR3 gives the full variable domain: DAGVTQSPTHLIKTRGQQVTLRCSPKSGHDTVSWYQQALGQGPQFIFQYYEEEERQRGNFPDRFSGHQFPNYSSELNVNALLLGDSALYLCASSLAGAYNEQFFGPGTRLTVL.

The gene calls are TRBV6-1 and TRBJ1-2; D might be TRBD1 (5 bases). The V gene's germline CDR1 is MNHNS and CDR2 SASEGT. V dropped 7 bases and J dropped 5 bases, with 14 bases sitting between them. CDR3 length: 13 residues. CDR3 residues: CASTHLGLYGYTF. As DNA, the CDR3 is TGTGCCAGCACACACCTGGGACTGTATGGCTACACCTTC.

This chain connects TRBV6-6 to TRBJ2-7; D might be TRBD2 (6 bases). Per the germline V gene, CDR1 is MNHNY and CDR2 is SVGAGI (reference sequence). The CDR3 consists of 15 residues. The ends were cut back, 2 bases at V and 0 bases at J, with 11 bases in the middle. The CDR3 DNA is TGTGCCAGCAGTTACGGTAGGGACTTCTCCTACGAGCAGTACTTC. Translating gives CASSYGRDFSYEQYF.

The chain recombines TRBV4-1 with TRBJ1-1; D gene unclear. Trimming cost V 0 bases and J 5 bases, with 10 bases left between them. Germline-derived CDR1 and CDR2 are MGHRA and YSYEKL. The length of the CDR3 is 14 residues. CDR3 residues: CASSQDPIGTEAFF. CDR3 nucleotides: TGCGCCAGCAGCCAAGATCCAATCGGGACTGAAGCTTTCTTT.

The count of this clone is one. V gene TRBV30 combines with J gene TRBJ1-1; no firm D call. Germline lookup yields CDR1 GTSNPN and CDR2 SVGIG (reference sequence). This CDR3 is 13 amino acids long. V was cut by 2 bases and J by 2 bases, with 9 bases left in between. The CDR3 loop reads CAWSPRENTEAFF. CDR3 coding DNA: TGTGCCTGGAGTCCGCGGGAAAACACTGAAGCTTTCTTT.

The chain is built from TRBV29-1 and TRBJ2-1; 12 nucleotides agree with TRBD2. Looked up from germline, CDR1 is SQVTM and CDR2 is ANQGSEA. The V gene end was trimmed by 4 bases and the J gene end by 10 bases; junction bases not matched to a gene: 2. The CDR3 runs 12 residues. The chain's CDR3 is CSVGTSGIEQFF. CDR3 nucleotide sequence: TGCAGCGTTGGGACTAGCGGGATAGAGCAGTTCTTC.

This rearrangement joins TRBV18 to TRBJ1-1; possibly TRBD1 for D (6 bases). This CDR3 is 14 amino acids long. The V gene lost 2 bases and the J gene lost 0 bases, with 7 bases spanning the gap. Germline CDR1 and CDR2: KGHSH and LQKENI. For the CDR3, the DNA is TGTGCCAGCTCACCAGGACAGCTGAACACTGAAGCTTTCTTT. Its protein is CASSPGQLNTEAFF.

The genes are TRBV28 and TRBJ2-7, with TRBD1 matching over 7 bases. The germline V gene encodes CDR1 MDHEN and CDR2 SYDVKM. V lost 3 bases and J lost 7; bases outside the gene matches: 18. The CDR3 sequence is 17 residues long. The CDR3 DNA is TGTGCCAGCAGTTTCCGCCCAACGGGACAGCTTACGAAGGAGCAGTACTTC. The encoded protein is CASSFRPTGQLTKEQYF.

Here the CDR3 reads CASSKHTGTGTSYEQYF. The DNA for the CDR3 is TGTGCCAGCAGCAAACACACCGGGACAGGGACCTCCTACGAGCAGTACTTC. The chain has TRBV7-6 and TRBJ2-7, with TRBD1 matching 9 bases. Germline V gene lookup returns CDR1 SGHVS and CDR2 FNYEAQ. The CDR3 sequence is 17 residues long. The ends lost 5 bases at V and 0 bases at J; junction bases unmatched: 11.

This chain uses TRBV5-6 with TRBJ2-7, with 12 bases matching TRBD2. The CDR3 is made up of 14 amino acids. J lost 10 bases, V lost 2 bases, and 7 bases had no gene match. Germline CDR1 and CDR2: SGHDT and YYEEEE. The CDR3 sequence is CASSFTTSGGVQYF. The CDR3 nucleotides are TGTGCCAGCAGCTTCACGACTAGCGGGGGTGTACAGTACTTC. Drawing the rest from reference TRBV5-6 and TRBJ2-7, the complete variable domain is DAGVTQSPTHLIKTRGQQVTLRCSPKSGHDTVSWYQQALGQGPQFIFQYYEEEERQRGNFPDRFSGHQFPNYSSELNVNALLLGDSALYLCASSFTTSGGVQYFGPGTRLTVT.

This clone is a singleton in its sample. The genes are TRBV19 and TRBJ1-6; D remains unclear. The germline V gene encodes CDR1 LNHDA and CDR2 SQIVND (reference sequence). Between the trimmed V and J ends, which lost 11 bases and 8 bases, there was a span of 10 bases. The CDR3 spans 11 residues. This chain's CDR3 is CAGGPDSPLHF. Written as DNA, the CDR3 is TGTGCCGGAGGGCCCGATTCACCCCTCCACTTT.

The rearrangement uses TRBV7-9 and TRBJ1-6; D not resolved. The length of the CDR3 is 16 residues. Germline V gene lookup returns CDR1 SEHNR and CDR2 FQNEAQ (reference sequence). Trimming removed 0 bases at V and 0 bases at J, with 6 bases between. In nucleotides, the CDR3 is TGTGCCAGCAGCTTAGCGCCGAGCTCCTATAATTCACCCCTCCACTTT. It codes for CASSLAPSSYNSPLHF. Full variable domain (outside the CDR3, taken from reference TRBV7-9 and TRBJ1-6): DTGVSQNPRHKITKRGQNVTFRCDPISEHNRLYWYRQTLGQGPEFLTYFQNEAQLEKSRLLSDRFSAERPKGSFSTLEIQRTEQGDSAMYLCASSLAPSSYNSPLHFGNGTRLTVT.

The genes are TRBV7-9 and TRBJ2-4, with D unclear. The CDR3 consists of 14 residues. CDR1 and CDR2 (germline): SEHNR, FQNEAQ (reference sequence). Trimming shortened V by 0 bases and J by 2 bases, and 5 bases separated the two germline ends. CDR3 in DNA: TGTGCCAGCAGCTTAGCCGGGTCCAAAAACATTCAGTACTTC. It is translated as CASSLAGSKNIQYF.

This chain's CDR3 is CSATNTYEQYF. As DNA, the CDR3 is TGCAGTGCTACGAACACCTACGAGCAGTACTTC. The chain links TRBV20-1 to TRBJ2-7, with unresolved D. The V and J ends lost 4 bases and 2 bases respectively, with 6 bases between them. Germline CDR1 is DFQATT and CDR2 is SNEGSKA (reference sequence). The CDR3 covers 11 residues.

This chain connects TRBV28 to TRBJ2-3; D uncertain. The CDR3 contains 16 residues. Germline V gene sequence: CDR1 MDHEN, CDR2 SYDVKM. V gave up 3 bases and J gave up 0 bases, with 13 bases separating them. The CDR3 protein is CASSFGSGASTDTQYF. CDR3 nucleotide sequence: TGTGCCAGCAGTTTTGGGTCAGGTGCTAGCACAGATACGCAGTATTTT. Full variable domain (missing parts from reference TRBV28 and TRBJ2-3): DVKVTQSSRYLVKRTGEKVFLECVQDMDHENMFWYRQDPGLGLRLIYFSYDVKMKEKGDIPEGYSVSREKKERFSLILESASTNQTSMYLCASSFGSGASTDTQYFGPGTRLTVL.

As regards this clone: Its ends do not fully match the called genes, so a read error is possible. V gene TRBV7-7 combines with J gene TRBJ2-6; 9 nucleotides align to TRBD1. The CDR3 has 13 residues. Germline CDR1 reads SSHAT; CDR2 reads FNYEAQ (reference sequence). This CDR3 reads CASGRDRADVLTF. CDR3 bases: TGTGCTAGCGGCCGGGACAGGGCCGACGTCCTGACTTTC. Full variable domain (outside the CDR3, taken from reference TRBV7-7 and TRBJ2-6): GAGVSQSPRYKVTKRGQDVTLRCDPISSHATLYWYQQALGQGPEFLTYFNYEAQPDKSGLPSDRFSAERPEGSISTLTIQRTEQRDSAMYRCASGRDRADVLTFGAGSRLTVL.

In this sample, this clone turned up once. The chain is built from TRBV9 and TRBJ2-7; 10 nucleotides agree with TRBD2. V gave up 0 bases and J gave up 3 bases; unmatched junction bases: 3. Germline V lookup: CDR1 SGDLS, CDR2 YYNGEE. The CDR3 runs 15 residues. This CDR3 is CASSVAGLADYEQYF. Here the CDR3 DNA reads TGTGCCAGCAGCGTAGCCGGACTAGCGGACTACGAGCAGTACTTC.

V and J are TRBV7-8 and TRBJ2-1; TRBD1 might be the D (5 bases). CDR1 SGHVS and CDR2 FQNEAQ come from the germline V gene. Trimming removed 1 base from V and 6 bases from J, with 13 bases in between. This CDR3 spans 15 amino acids. The CDR3 protein is CASSLGAGSINEQFF. The CDR3 coding sequence is TGTGCCAGCAGCTTAGGAGCAGGGTCCATCAATGAGCAGTTCTTC.

The rearrangement joins TRBV5-1 to TRBJ2-5, with 9 bases lining up with TRBD2. V was pared by 4 bases and J by 5 bases, with 12 bases of the junction left unmatched. The length of the CDR3 is 16 residues. The germline CDR1 and CDR2 sequences are SGHRS and YFSETQ. CDR3 DNA sequence: TGCGCCAGCAGCACCCGACTAGCGGTTCCCGGGGAGACCCAGTACTTC. Protein sequence: CASSTRLAVPGETQYF.

The J gene is TRBJ1-1, the V gene TRBV10-2, with unresolved D. CDR1 WSHSY and CDR2 SAAADI come from the germline V gene. The length of the CDR3 is 11 residues. Trimming took off 6 bases at V and 1 base at J, with 3 bases between the two ends. The CDR3 is CASRRNTEAFF. The CDR3 coding sequence is TGCGCCAGCAGGCGGAACACTGAAGCTTTCTTT.

Note on this clone: Distinct nucleotide sequences in the sample also encode this CDR3. The CDR3 protein is CASSVGTGNYGYTF. CDR3 nucleotides: TGTGCCAGCAGCGTAGGTACGGGGAACTATGGCTACACCTTC. The genes are TRBV9 and TRBJ1-2; D remains unclear. Germline CDR1 and CDR2: SGDLS and YYNGEE. V was trimmed by 0 bases and J by 2 bases, leaving 8 bases between them. The CDR3 length is 14 residues. The variable domain in full, with the rest retrieved from reference TRBV9 and TRBJ1-2, is DSGVTQTPKHLITATGQRVTLRCSPRSGDLSVYWYQQSLDQGLQFLIQYYNGEERAKGNILERFSAQQFPDLHSELNLSSLELGDSALYFCASSVGTGNYGYTFGSGTRLTVV.

The chain combines TRBV6-5 with TRBJ2-3, with 9 positions matching TRBD1. Germline CDR1 is MNHEY and CDR2 is SVGAGI. There are 16 residues in the CDR3. V shed 2 bases and J 3 bases; nucleotides not matched to a gene: 6. CDR3 region: CASSYGTGSMTDTQYF. The CDR3 DNA sequence: TGTGCCAGCAGTTACGGGACAGGGAGTATGACAGATACGCAGTATTTT.